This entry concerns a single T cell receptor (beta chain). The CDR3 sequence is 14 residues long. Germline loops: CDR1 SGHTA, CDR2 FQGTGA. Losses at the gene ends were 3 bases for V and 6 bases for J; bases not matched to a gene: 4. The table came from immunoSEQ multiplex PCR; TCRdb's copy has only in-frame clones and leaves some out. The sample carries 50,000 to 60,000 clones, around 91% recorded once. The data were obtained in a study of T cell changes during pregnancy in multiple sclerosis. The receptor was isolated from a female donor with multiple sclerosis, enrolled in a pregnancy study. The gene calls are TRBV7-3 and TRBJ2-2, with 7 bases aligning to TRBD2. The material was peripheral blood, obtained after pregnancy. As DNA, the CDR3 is TGTGCCAGCAGCTTTTCGGGGGGTGCCGGGGAGCTGTTTTTT. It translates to CASSFSGGAGELFF. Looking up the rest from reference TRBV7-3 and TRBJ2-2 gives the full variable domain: GAGVSQTPSNKVTEKGKYVELRCDPISGHTALYWYRQSLGQGPEFLIYFQGTGAADDSGLPNDRFFAVRPEGSVSTLKIQRTERGDSAVYLCASSFSGGAGELFFGEGSRLTVL.